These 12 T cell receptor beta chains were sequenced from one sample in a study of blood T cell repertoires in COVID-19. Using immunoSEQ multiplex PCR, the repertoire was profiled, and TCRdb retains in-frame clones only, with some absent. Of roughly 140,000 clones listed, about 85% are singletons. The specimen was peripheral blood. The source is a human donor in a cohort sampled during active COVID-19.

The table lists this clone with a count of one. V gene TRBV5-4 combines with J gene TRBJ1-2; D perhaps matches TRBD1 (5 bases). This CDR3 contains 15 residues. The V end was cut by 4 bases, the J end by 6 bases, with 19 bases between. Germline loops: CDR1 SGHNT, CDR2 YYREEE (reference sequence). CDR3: CASSTRHGQDHGYTF. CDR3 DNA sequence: TGTGCCAGCAGCACGCGCCATGGACAAGACCATGGCTACACCTTC.

The CDR3 nucleotides are TGTGCCAGCAGCAAGGTGGGGGCCCGGGGTCAGCCCCAGCATTTT. It is translated as CASSKVGARGQPQHF. This chain uses TRBV21-1 with TRBJ1-5; the table's D call, TRBD1, was not checked against the DNA. TRBV21-1 has pseudogene status. This CDR3 has 15 amino acids.

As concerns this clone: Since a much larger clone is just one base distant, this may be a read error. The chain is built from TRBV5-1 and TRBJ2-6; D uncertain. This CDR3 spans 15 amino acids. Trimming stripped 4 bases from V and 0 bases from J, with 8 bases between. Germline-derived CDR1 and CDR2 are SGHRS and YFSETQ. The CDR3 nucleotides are TGCGCCAGCAGCCCTGACAACTCTGGGGCCAACGTCCTGACTTTC. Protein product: CASSPDNSGANVLTF.

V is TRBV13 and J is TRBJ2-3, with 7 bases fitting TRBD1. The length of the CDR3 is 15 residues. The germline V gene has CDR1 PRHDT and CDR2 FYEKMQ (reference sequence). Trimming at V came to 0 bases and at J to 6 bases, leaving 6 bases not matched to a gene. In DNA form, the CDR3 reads TGTGCCAGCAGCTTAGGCGACAGGGTAGGTGATACGCAGTATTTT. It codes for CASSLGDRVGDTQYF.

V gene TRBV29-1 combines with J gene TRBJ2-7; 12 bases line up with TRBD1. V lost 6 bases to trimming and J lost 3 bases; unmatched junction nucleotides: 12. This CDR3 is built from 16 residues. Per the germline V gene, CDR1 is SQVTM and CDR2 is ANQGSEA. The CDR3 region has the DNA TGCAGCGTGGCTGGACCGGGACAGGGGGCGGGCTACGAGCAGTACTTC. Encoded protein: CSVAGPGQGAGYEQYF.

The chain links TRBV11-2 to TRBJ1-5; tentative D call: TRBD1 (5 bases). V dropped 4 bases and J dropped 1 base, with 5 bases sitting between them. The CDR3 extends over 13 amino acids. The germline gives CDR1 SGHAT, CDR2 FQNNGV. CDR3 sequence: CASSSGSNQPQHF. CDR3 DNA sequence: TGTGCCAGCAGCTCAGGGAGCAATCAGCCCCAGCATTTT.

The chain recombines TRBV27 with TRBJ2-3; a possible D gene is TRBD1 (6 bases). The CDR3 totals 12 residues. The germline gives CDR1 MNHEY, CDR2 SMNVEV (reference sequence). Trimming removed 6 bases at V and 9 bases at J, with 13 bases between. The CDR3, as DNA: TGTGCCAGCAGACCTCACAGGGACACGCAGTATTTT. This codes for CASRPHRDTQYF.

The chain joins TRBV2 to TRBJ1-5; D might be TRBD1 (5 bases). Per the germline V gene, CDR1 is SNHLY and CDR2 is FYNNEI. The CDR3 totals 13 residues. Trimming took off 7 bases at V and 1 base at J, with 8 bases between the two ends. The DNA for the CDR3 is TGTGCCAGCAAGGGGCTCAGCAATCAGCCCCAGCATTTT. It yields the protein CASKGLSNQPQHF.

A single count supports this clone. The CDR3 nucleotides are TGTGCCAGCAGTCCCGGGACAGCCCAAGAGACCCAGTACTTC. Protein: CASSPGTAQETQYF. The V and J genes are TRBV27 and TRBJ2-5; 7 bases are shared with TRBD1. The V segment lost 5 bases and the J segment 1 base; nucleotides outside the gene matches: 4. Germline lookup yields CDR1 MNHEY and CDR2 SMNVEV (reference sequence). The CDR3 is 14 amino acids.

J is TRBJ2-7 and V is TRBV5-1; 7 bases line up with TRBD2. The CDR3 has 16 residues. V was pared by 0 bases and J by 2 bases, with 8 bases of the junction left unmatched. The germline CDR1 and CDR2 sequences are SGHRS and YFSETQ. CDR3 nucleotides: TGCGCCAGCAGCTTGGCCCCCAGCGGGATTACCTACGAGCAGTACTTC. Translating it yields CASSLAPSGITYEQYF.

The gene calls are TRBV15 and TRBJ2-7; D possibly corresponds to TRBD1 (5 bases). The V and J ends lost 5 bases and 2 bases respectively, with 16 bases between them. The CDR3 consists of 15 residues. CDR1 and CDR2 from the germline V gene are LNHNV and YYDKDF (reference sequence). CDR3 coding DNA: TGTGCCACCAGCCCGCAGGCAGGGTTACCCTACGAGCAGTACTTC. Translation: CATSPQAGLPYEQYF. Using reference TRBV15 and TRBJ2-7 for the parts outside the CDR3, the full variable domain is DAMVIQNPRYQVTQFGKPVTLSCSQTLNHNVMYWYQQKSSQAPKLLFHYYDKDFNNEADTPDNFQSRRPNTSFCFLDIRSPGLGDTAMYLCATSPQAGLPYEQYFGPGTRLTVT.

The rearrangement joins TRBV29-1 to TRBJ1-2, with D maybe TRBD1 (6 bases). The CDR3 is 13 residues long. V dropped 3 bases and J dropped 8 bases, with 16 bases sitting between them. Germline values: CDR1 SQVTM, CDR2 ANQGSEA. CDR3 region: CSVEIGGARGYTF. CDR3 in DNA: TGCAGCGTTGAGATAGGGGGGGCCAGGGGCTACACCTTC.